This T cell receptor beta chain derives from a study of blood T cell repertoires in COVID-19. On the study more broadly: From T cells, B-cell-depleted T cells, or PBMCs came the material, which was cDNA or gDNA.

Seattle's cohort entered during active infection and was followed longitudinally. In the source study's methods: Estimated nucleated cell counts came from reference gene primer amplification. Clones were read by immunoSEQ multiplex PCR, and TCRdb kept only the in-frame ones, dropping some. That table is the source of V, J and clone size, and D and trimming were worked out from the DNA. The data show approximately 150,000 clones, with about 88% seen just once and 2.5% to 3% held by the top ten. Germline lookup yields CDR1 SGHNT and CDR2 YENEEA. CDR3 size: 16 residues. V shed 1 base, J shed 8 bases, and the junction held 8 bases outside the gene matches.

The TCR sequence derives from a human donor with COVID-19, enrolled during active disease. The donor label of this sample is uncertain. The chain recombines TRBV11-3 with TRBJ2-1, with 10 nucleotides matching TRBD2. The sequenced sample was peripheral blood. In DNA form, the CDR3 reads TGTGCCAGCAGCTTAGGCGATAGCGGGAGGAGAGATGAGCAGTTCTTC. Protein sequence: CASSLGDSGRRDEQFF.